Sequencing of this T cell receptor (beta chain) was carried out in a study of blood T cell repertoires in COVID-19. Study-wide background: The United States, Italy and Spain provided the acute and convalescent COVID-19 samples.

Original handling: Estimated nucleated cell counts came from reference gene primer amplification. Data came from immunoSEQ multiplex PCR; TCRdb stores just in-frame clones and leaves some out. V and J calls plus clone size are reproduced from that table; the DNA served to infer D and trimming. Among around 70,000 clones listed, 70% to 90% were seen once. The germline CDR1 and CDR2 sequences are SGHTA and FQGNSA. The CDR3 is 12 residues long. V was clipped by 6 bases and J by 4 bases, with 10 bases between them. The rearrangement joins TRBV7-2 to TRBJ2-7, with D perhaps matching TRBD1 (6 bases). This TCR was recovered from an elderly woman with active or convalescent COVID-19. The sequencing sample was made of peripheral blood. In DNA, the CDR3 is TGTGCCAGCAGTCGAGACAGGTACGAGCAGTACTTC. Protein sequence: CASSRDRYEQYF.